The 27 T cell receptor beta chains reported below all come from one sample, sequenced in a study of vaccination and CD4 T cells after COVID-19. TCRdb fed the PCR reads into MiXCR, producing one record per CDR3 protein. The table records about 21,000 distinct CDR3 sequences, roughly 56% of them present only once. Material: CD4+ T cells from blood, obtained before SARS-CoV-2 vaccination. All receptors derive from a human donor who had recovered from COVID-19.

This clonotype was observed a few times. The chain couples TRBV20-1 to TRBJ2-3; 10 bases agree with TRBD2. Germline V gene lookup returns CDR1 DFQATT and CDR2 SNEGSKA (reference sequence). The CDR3 runs 14 residues. The V gene end was trimmed by 3 bases and the J gene end by 7 bases; junction bases not matched to a gene: 7. DNA for the CDR3: TGCAGTGCTAGTGAAACTAGCGGGATAAATACGCAGTATTTT. Protein: CSASETSGINTQYF.

This clonotype was detected only a few times. The genes are TRBV19 and TRBJ2-3; 8 bases map to TRBD1. CDR1 and CDR2 from the germline V gene are LNHDA and SQIVND (reference sequence). With V trimmed by 2 bases and J by 1 base, 2 bases remained unmatched. This CDR3 is 15 amino acids long. In DNA form, the CDR3 reads TGTGCCAGTAGTATACAGGGGGCTGGCACAGATACGCAGTATTTT. Translation: CASSIQGAGTDTQYF.

V gene TRBV28 combines with J gene TRBJ2-5; D may be TRBD1 (6 bases). Germline-derived CDR1 and CDR2 are MDHEN and SYDVKM. The length of the CDR3 is 14 residues. Trimming took off 6 bases at V and 0 bases at J, with 11 bases between the two ends. This chain's CDR3 is CASRDSMYQETQYF. CDR3 nucleotide sequence: TGTGCCAGCAGGGACAGTATGTACCAAGAGACCCAGTACTTC.

The V call is TRBV6-1, the J call TRBJ2-2, with TRBD1 matching over 7 bases. The CDR3 has 14 amino acids. The J segment lost 4 bases and the V segment lost 5 bases, leaving 4 bases of the junction unmatched. Germline CDR1 MNHNS, CDR2 SASEGT. DNA for the CDR3: TGTGCCAGCAGTCGGGACAGCCCCACCGGGGAGCTGTTTTTT. It is translated as CASSRDSPTGELFF.

In its sample, this clonotype was seen once. The V call is TRBV28, the J call TRBJ2-3; D gene unclear. Trimming cost V 5 bases and J 7 bases, with 10 bases left between them. In germline, CDR1 is MDHEN, CDR2 SYDVKM. This CDR3 is 12 amino acids long. This CDR3 reads CASSPPSYTQYF. DNA of the CDR3: TGTGCCAGCAGTCCCCCCAGCTATACGCAGTATTTT.

This sequence joins TRBV19 and TRBJ1-2; TRBD1 might be the D (5 bases). Looked up from germline, CDR1 is LNHDA and CDR2 is SQIVND (reference sequence). This CDR3 comprises 14 residues. V lost 4 bases to trimming and J lost 4 bases, with 13 bases between them. In DNA, the CDR3 is TGTGCCAGTAGTACCGGGCCGGGGGTCTATGGCTACACCTTC. Translated: CASSTGPGVYGYTF.

This chain links TRBV7-8 with TRBJ1-3, with a tentative D call TRBD1 (5 bases). Germline V gene lookup returns CDR1 SGHVS and CDR2 FQNEAQ. The CDR3 consists of 15 residues. Deletions cut 2 bases from V and 2 bases from J, with 10 bases between. CDR3 amino acids: CASSLSVGAGNTIYF. In DNA form, the CDR3 reads TGTGCCAGCAGCTTAAGCGTAGGGGCTGGAAACACCATATATTTT.

This clonotype was counted between two and nine times. The chain has TRBV7-9 and TRBJ1-1; a possible D gene is TRBD1 (5 bases). V lost 0 bases, J lost 4 bases, and 9 bases lay in between. The germline gives CDR1 SEHNR, CDR2 FQNEAQ (reference sequence). This CDR3 has 14 residues. CDR3 sequence reads: CASSLAQGGTEAFF. Written as DNA, the CDR3 is TGTGCCAGCAGCTTAGCTCAGGGAGGCACTGAAGCTTTCTTT.

The chain carries TRBV7-2 and TRBJ2-2; TRBD2 might be the D (5 bases). The length of the CDR3 is 15 residues. Germline loops: CDR1 SGHTA, CDR2 FQGNSA. V dropped 1 base and J dropped 4 bases, with 10 bases sitting between them. As DNA, the CDR3 is TGTGCCAGCAGCTTAGACGGGGATAGCACCGGGGAGCTGTTTTTT. As protein: CASSLDGDSTGELFF.

This clonotype was detected only once. The chain has TRBV28 and TRBJ1-2; D perhaps matches TRBD1 (5 bases). Germline CDR1 is MDHEN and CDR2 is SYDVKM. CDR3 length: 14 residues. With 8 bases removed from V and 8 bases from J, the gap between germline ends came to 21 bases. The CDR3 spells CASDNGDRIRGYTF. The CDR3 nucleotides read TGTGCCAGCGACAACGGAGACAGAATAAGGGGCTACACCTTC.

The gene calls are TRBV20-1 and TRBJ2-5; no reliable D call. Trimming removed 0 bases at V and 2 bases at J, with 16 bases between. Germline CDR1 is DFQATT and CDR2 is SNEGSKA (reference sequence). The CDR3 is 16 residues long. The CDR3 DNA is TGCAGTGCTAGAGATCTTTCCACCTGGGGTCAAGAGACCCAGTACTTC. Its protein product is CSARDLSTWGQETQYF.

This chain connects TRBV2 to TRBJ1-5, with D unresolved. The V end was cut by 2 bases, the J end by 4 bases, with 9 bases between. CDR1 and CDR2 (germline): SNHLY, FYNNEI. The CDR3 length is 14 residues. Here the CDR3 DNA reads TGTGCCAGCAGTGAATCATTTGGAAATCAGCCCCAGCATTTT. It encodes CASSESFGNQPQHF.

J is TRBJ2-5 and V is TRBV7-2; 10 nucleotides match TRBD2. The CDR3 has 17 residues. Germline loops: CDR1 SGHTA, CDR2 FQGNSA. With V trimmed by 5 bases and J by 5 bases, 14 bases remained unmatched. The CDR3 coding sequence is TGTGCCAGCAGCCTACTACTAGGGTCGGGACTAGCGGAGACCCAGTACTTC. It codes for CASSLLLGSGLAETQYF. The whole variable domain, filled in from reference TRBV7-2 and TRBJ2-5, reads GAGVSQSPSNKVTEKGKDVELRCDPISGHTALYWYRQSLGQGLEFLIYFQGNSAPDKSGLPSDRFSAERTGGSVSTLTIQRTQQEDSAVYLCASSLLLGSGLAETQYFGPGTRLLVL.

The rearrangement links TRBV20-1 to TRBJ2-2; possibly TRBD1 or TRBD2 for D (5 bases each). Germline loops: CDR1 DFQATT, CDR2 SNEGSKA (reference sequence). The CDR3 sequence is 15 residues long. V lost 6 bases, J lost 0 bases, and 14 bases lay in between. The chain's CDR3 is CSATPWDANTGELFF. DNA for the CDR3: TGCAGTGCGACCCCCTGGGACGCGAACACCGGGGAGCTGTTTTTT.

The sample holds a few counts of this clonotype. The CDR3 DNA is TGTGCCAGCAGTGTGGGACAGAATCAGCCCCAGCATTTT. Translating it yields CASSVGQNQPQHF. The gene calls are TRBV27 and TRBJ1-5, with 7 bases fitting TRBD1. Germline CDR1 is MNHEY and CDR2 is SMNVEV (reference sequence). CDR3 length: 13 amino acids. The V and J ends lost 5 bases and 4 bases, in that order; junction bases with no gene match: 2.

The chain links TRBV2 to TRBJ1-1, with D uncertain. V gave up 10 bases and J gave up 0 bases, with 12 bases separating them. The CDR3 totals 13 residues. Per the germline V gene, CDR1 is SNHLY and CDR2 is FYNNEI. CDR3 DNA sequence: TGTGCCACCAAGGAAGTGATGAACACTGAAGCTTTCTTT. Encoded protein: CATKEVMNTEAFF.

This sequence joins TRBV20-1 and TRBJ1-4; 7 bases match TRBD1. This CDR3 comprises 15 residues. In germline, CDR1 is DFQATT, CDR2 SNEGSKA (reference sequence). V gave up 4 bases and J gave up 8 bases; unmatched junction bases: 13. CDR3 sequence: CSATSQDREGEKLFF. The DNA for the CDR3 is TGCAGTGCTACCTCACAAGACAGGGAAGGGGAAAAACTGTTTTTT.

In its sample, this clonotype was seen a few times. The chain couples TRBV20-1 to TRBJ2-6; D is uncertain. V was pared by 0 bases and J by 0 bases, with 12 bases between. Germline V gene data show CDR1 as DFQATT and CDR2 as SNEGSKA (reference sequence). This CDR3 spans 17 amino acids. The CDR3, as DNA: TGCAGTGCTAGAGATGGTAAACTCAGCTCTGGGGCCAACGTCCTGACTTTC. It translates to CSARDGKLSSGANVLTF.

This clonotype has just a few counts. The chain joins TRBV24-1 to TRBJ2-5; D possibly matches TRBD1 or TRBD2 (5 bases each). The V gene's germline CDR1 is KGHDR and CDR2 SFDVKD. V gave up 0 bases and J gave up 3 bases, with 16 bases separating them. The CDR3 runs to 17 residues. The CDR3 DNA reads TGTGCCACCAGTGATTTGCGGGACGCGTCGGGTAAAGAGACCCAGTACTTC. Protein product: CATSDLRDASGKETQYF.

The V call is TRBV7-9, the J call TRBJ1-2; 7 bases are shared with TRBD1. V dropped 4 bases and J dropped 6; count of bases not matched to a gene: 8. The CDR3 runs to 14 residues. Germline loops: CDR1 SEHNR, CDR2 FQNEAQ (reference sequence). This chain's CDR3 is CASSYRGGEHGYTF. For the CDR3, the DNA is TGTGCCAGCAGCTACAGGGGTGGAGAACATGGCTACACCTTC.

The chain is built from TRBV24-1 and TRBJ2-2; possibly TRBD1 for D (5 bases). CDR3 length equals 14 residues. Trimming stripped 5 bases from V and 0 bases from J, with 6 bases between. CDR1 KGHDR and CDR2 SFDVKD come from the germline V gene. For the CDR3, the DNA is TGTGCCACCAGTGTAGGGGCGAACACCGGGGAGCTGTTTTTT. Its translation is CATSVGANTGELFF.

This chain joins TRBV20-1 and TRBJ2-3; 8 bases agree with TRBD2. The germline gives CDR1 DFQATT, CDR2 SNEGSKA (reference sequence). V was pared by 2 bases and J by 4 bases, with 5 bases of the junction left unmatched. The CDR3 is 14 amino acids. CDR3 sequence (DNA): TGCAGTGCTAGACTTGCGGGAGGCGCAGATACGCAGTATTTT. Its protein is CSARLAGGADTQYF.

The chain employs TRBV20-1 and TRBJ1-2; no reliable D call. The CDR3 is made up of 11 amino acids. Germline CDR1 is DFQATT and CDR2 is SNEGSKA (reference sequence). V was shortened by 6 bases and J by 7 bases, with 12 bases between the two germline ends. CDR3 nucleotide sequence: TGCAGTGCGGGAAGGGATTTTGGCTACACCTTC. Amino acid sequence: CSAGRDFGYTF.

The CDR3 DNA is TGTGCCTGGAGTAGTTATTCACCCCTCCACTTT. It translates to CAWSSYSPLHF. The V and J genes are TRBV30 and TRBJ1-6; D is unclear. Germline CDR1 is GTSNPN and CDR2 is SVGIG (reference sequence). Between the trimmed V and J ends, which lost 2 bases and 8 bases, there was a span of 4 bases. This CDR3 region has 11 residues.

This clonotype was seen once. This rearrangement joins TRBV7-9 to TRBJ1-2, with a tentative D call TRBD1 (5 bases). Germline CDR1 is SEHNR and CDR2 is FQNEAQ (reference sequence). This CDR3 comprises 15 residues. The germline V and J ends were trimmed by 4 bases and 5 bases, with 17 bases remaining between them. In DNA form, the CDR3 reads TGTGCCAGCAGCTCCTCTGGGGGGGTACAGTATGGCTACACCTTC. It encodes CASSSSGGVQYGYTF.

This clonotype showed up just a few times. J is TRBJ1-5 and V is TRBV6-1, with D unclear. Germline CDR1 MNHNS, CDR2 SASEGT. The V end was cut by 5 bases, the J end by 10 bases, with 15 bases between. CDR3 length equals 13 residues. The CDR3 DNA follows: TGTGCCAGCAGTCGGTCCAGAGGTTTACCCCAGCATTTT. This translates into CASSRSRGLPQHF.

The chain employs TRBV19 and TRBJ1-5, with a weak D call TRBD1 (5 bases). The CDR3 is 14 residues long. Germline CDR1 is LNHDA and CDR2 is SQIVND (reference sequence). Trimming stripped 1 base from V and 7 bases from J, with 11 bases between. In DNA form, the CDR3 reads TGTGCCAGTAGTATAGTAGGGGTTCGGCAGCCCCAGCATTTT. This translates into CASSIVGVRQPQHF.